These 31 T cell receptor beta chains came from one sample sequenced in a study of blood T cells in healthy people across ages. The use of a sample-barcoded 5' primer and a J-beta primer mix characterized a second PCR of roughly 6 to 11 cycles. TCRdb re-derived calls from the 5' RACE reads in MiXCR, one entry per CDR3 protein. The sample lists 800,000 to 1,000,000 distinct CDR3 sequences, about 48% occurring once. Sequenced input: blood. The receptor set was obtained from a man aged 25 to 40 in good health.

This clonotype was picked up a small number of times. The chain links TRBV9 to TRBJ2-6; D uncertain. CDR1 is SGDLS, CDR2 YYNGEE, per germline. Deletions cut 0 bases from V and 0 bases from J, with 4 bases between. CDR3 length: 15 residues. CDR3 sequence (DNA): TGTGCCAGCAGCGTAGGCGCCTCTGGGGCCAACGTCCTGACTTTC. Amino acid sequence: CASSVGASGANVLTF.

The rearrangement links TRBV7-3 to TRBJ2-3, with 16 bases identical to TRBD2. Germline CDR1 and CDR2: SGHTA and FQGTGA. This CDR3 region has 16 residues. V shed 5 bases, J shed 5 bases, and the junction held 4 bases outside the gene matches. The CDR3 sequence: CASSAGLAGGLDTQYF. As DNA, the CDR3 is TGTGCCAGCAGCGCGGGACTAGCGGGGGGGTTAGATACGCAGTATTTT.

The rearrangement uses TRBV4-2 and TRBJ2-3, with 11 bases aligning to TRBD2. The CDR3 is 16 residues long. Trimming removed 0 bases from V and 5 bases from J; junction bases left unmatched: 4. Germline CDR1 LGHNA, CDR2 YNFKEQ. The CDR3 nucleotides are TGTGCCAGCAGCCAAGATAGCGGGGGGGCAGTAGATACGCAGTATTTT. Translated, it gives CASSQDSGGAVDTQYF.

This clonotype was counted between two and nine times. The V gene is TRBV6-1, the J gene TRBJ2-5; 12 bases map to TRBD2. The CDR3 spans 19 residues. Unmatched junction bases numbered 20, after V lost 10 bases and J lost 2 bases. The germline CDR1 and CDR2 sequences are MNHNS and SASEGT. The CDR3 region is CAILGHLNRLAGAQETQYF. The CDR3 DNA reads as TGTGCCATCCTCGGTCATCTTAACCGACTAGCGGGGGCACAAGAGACCCAGTACTTC.

This clonotype was seen more than once but under ten times. This chain connects TRBV7-9 to TRBJ1-2; no definite D call. Germline CDR1 and CDR2: SEHNR and FQNEAQ (reference sequence). This CDR3 is 13 amino acids long. V was trimmed by 2 bases and J by 2 bases, leaving 6 bases between them. CDR3 bases: TGTGCCAGCAGCTTACCCCTAAACTATGGCTACACCTTC. It encodes CASSLPLNYGYTF. Complete variable domain (other parts from reference TRBV7-9 and TRBJ1-2): DTGVSQNPRHKITKRGQNVTFRCDPISEHNRLYWYRQTLGQGPEFLTYFQNEAQLEKSRLLSDRFSAERPKGSFSTLEIQRTEQGDSAMYLCASSLPLNYGYTFGSGTRLTVV.

Regarding this clonotype: The junction does not match germline at one end; this may be a read error. This chain links TRBV7-7 with TRBJ2-1; TRBD2 agrees at 10 bases. The CDR3 is 18 residues long. The germline V gene encodes CDR1 SSHAT and CDR2 FNYEAQ (reference sequence). This CDR3 reads CASSLAPGTSALSDEQFF. CDR3 coding DNA: TGTGCTAGCAGCTTAGCGCCGGGGACTAGCGCCCTTTCGGATGAGCAGTTCTTC.

The CDR3 coding sequence is TGCAGTGCTGGACTCCTGTCCCACTACGAGCAGTACTTC. Protein: CSAGLLSHYEQYF. The V call is TRBV20-1, the J call TRBJ2-7; weak D call: TRBD2 (5 bases). This CDR3 has 13 residues. CDR1 is DFQATT, CDR2 SNEGSKA, per germline (reference sequence). V was clipped by 5 bases and J by 3 bases, with 14 bases between them.

The chain uses TRBV10-3 and TRBJ1-2; D is unclear. CDR1 and CDR2 (germline): ENHRY, SYGVKD. The CDR3 spans 11 residues. Trimming took off 4 bases at V and 8 bases at J, with 8 bases between the two ends. The CDR3 sequence: CAISGVGGYTF. DNA of the CDR3: TGTGCCATCAGTGGTGTAGGCGGCTACACCTTC.

This clonotype was seen a handful of times. The rearrangement uses TRBV4-2 and TRBJ2-7, with TRBD1 matching 9 bases. Per the germline V gene, CDR1 is LGHNA and CDR2 is YNFKEQ. The V segment lost 0 bases and the J segment 5 bases; nucleotides outside the gene matches: 5. The CDR3 is 15 amino acids. The CDR3 DNA sequence: TGTGCCAGCAGCCAAGAGGGGACAGGGCTCGACGAGCAGTACTTC. Translation gives CASSQEGTGLDEQYF.

The genes are TRBV29-1 and TRBJ2-7; no firm D call. Germline CDR1 and CDR2: SQVTM and ANQGSEA. Trimming shortened V by 4 bases and J by 2 bases, and 15 bases separated the two germline ends. The CDR3 loop spans 14 amino acids. The CDR3 here is CSVVLGDFAYEQYF. CDR3 bases: TGCAGCGTTGTCCTTGGAGACTTCGCCTACGAGCAGTACTTC.

The J gene is TRBJ2-1, the V gene TRBV11-2, with D perhaps matching TRBD1 or TRBD2 (6 bases each). Germline CDR1 and CDR2: SGHAT and FQNNGV. Trimming shortened V by 6 bases and J by 6 bases, and 18 bases separated the two germline ends. The CDR3 is made up of 15 amino acids. The chain's CDR3 is CASRPPGAMFNEQFF. As DNA, the CDR3 is TGTGCCAGCAGACCTCCGGGGGCAATGTTCAATGAGCAGTTCTTC.

This clonotype was observed many times. The V and J genes are TRBV29-1 and TRBJ1-6; D uncertain. The CDR3 length is 13 residues. Germline values: CDR1 SQVTM, CDR2 ANQGSEA. The V end was cut by 3 bases, the J end by 9 bases, with 12 bases between. The CDR3 DNA reads as TGCAGCGTTGAGTATGGGTCTGGTTCACCCCTCCACTTT. As protein: CSVEYGSGSPLHF.

This clonotype has just a few counts. V usage is TRBV28 and J usage is TRBJ2-5; 7 bases align to TRBD2. The end of the DNA aligns better with TRBJ2-7, so the J call may be wrong. Germline V gives CDR1 MDHEN, CDR2 SYDVKM. This CDR3 region has 14 residues. CDR3 loop: CASIPGGRAYEQYF. The CDR3 nucleotides read TGTGCCAGCATACCGGGAGGCAGAGCCTACGAGCAGTACTTC.

The chain employs TRBV27 and TRBJ2-7; D call uncertain. The CDR3 length is 14 residues. Per germline, CDR1 MNHEY and CDR2 SMNVEV (reference sequence). Between the trimmed V and J ends, which lost 7 bases and 2 bases, there was a span of 15 bases. The CDR3 is CASKTADFAYEQYF. CDR3 sequence (DNA): TGTGCCAGCAAAACCGCCGATTTTGCCTACGAGCAGTACTTC.

This clonotype has just a few counts. J is TRBJ1-1 and V is TRBV28; D gene uncertain. Germline-derived CDR1 and CDR2 are MDHEN and SYDVKM. There are 12 residues in the CDR3. With 2 bases removed from V and 7 bases from J, the gap between germline ends came to 8 bases. CDR3 sequence: CASSLGSCEAFF. Written as DNA, the CDR3 is TGTGCCAGCAGTTTAGGAAGTTGTGAAGCTTTCTTT.

The table lists this clonotype with a few counts. The J gene is TRBJ1-5, the V gene TRBV5-1; 7 bases are shared with TRBD1. Germline V lookup: CDR1 SGHRS, CDR2 YFSETQ. CDR3 length: 15 amino acids. J was trimmed by 6 bases and V by 0 bases; bases with no gene match: 6. CDR3: CASSLEGAVGQPQHF. The CDR3 DNA reads as TGCGCCAGCAGCTTGGAGGGGGCGGTTGGTCAGCCCCAGCATTTT.

The chain combines TRBV11-2 with TRBJ1-1; a possible D gene is TRBD1 (5 bases). Trimming took off 6 bases at V and 1 base at J, with 18 bases between the two ends. There are 16 residues in the CDR3. The germline CDR1 and CDR2 sequences are SGHAT and FQNNGV. This CDR3 reads CASSLRRGATNTEAFF. In DNA form, the CDR3 reads TGTGCCAGCAGTCTCCGTCGGGGCGCGACGAACACTGAAGCTTTCTTT.

The gene calls are TRBV6-1 and TRBJ2-3, with D possibly being TRBD1 or TRBD2 (5 bases each). With 7 bases removed from V and 1 base from J, the gap between germline ends came to 21 bases. Germline CDR1 MNHNS, CDR2 SASEGT. This CDR3 spans 17 amino acids. This chain's CDR3 is CASTNGASRRRTDTQYF. The CDR3 nucleotides are TGTGCCAGCACCAACGGGGCCTCACGTCGCCGCACAGATACGCAGTATTTT.

The rearrangement uses TRBV28 and TRBJ1-4, with a weak D call TRBD1 (5 bases). CDR3 length: 16 amino acids. Trimming took 8 bases from V and 7 from J, leaving 23 bases between them. Germline V CDR1 and CDR2: MDHEN, SYDVKM. CDR3 in DNA: TGTGCCAGCTCCCCTTCCGGCAGGGAACGGACTGAAAAACTGTTTTTT. Its translation: CASSPSGRERTEKLFF.

This clonotype was detected a few times. The chain carries TRBV9 and TRBJ2-1, with D hard to call. V dropped 0 bases and J dropped 0 bases, with 10 bases sitting between them. Germline V CDR1 and CDR2: SGDLS, YYNGEE. There are 16 residues in the CDR3. CDR3 DNA: TGTGCCAGCAGCGTAGATGGCTATAGCTCCTACAATGAGCAGTTCTTC. Its translation: CASSVDGYSSYNEQFF.

The chain joins TRBV7-9 to TRBJ2-3, with a possible D match to TRBD1 (6 bases). The length of the CDR3 is 13 residues. CDR1 and CDR2 from the germline V gene are SEHNR and FQNEAQ (reference sequence). With 7 bases removed from V and 4 bases from J, the gap between germline ends came to 12 bases. CDR3 amino acids: CASMDSLADTQYF. The CDR3 DNA reads as TGTGCCAGCATGGACAGCCTCGCAGATACGCAGTATTTT.

The chain is built from TRBV7-2 and TRBJ1-3; TRBD1 aligns across 8 bases. CDR3 length equals 15 residues. J gave up 2 bases and V 5 bases, and 5 bases lay outside the gene matches. Per the germline V gene, CDR1 is SGHTA and CDR2 is FQGNSA. DNA for the CDR3: TGTGCCAGCAGCCCCCAGACAGGGGCTGGAAACACCATATATTTT. This codes for CASSPQTGAGNTIYF.

Comment on this clonotype: A much larger clone lies a single base off, so this may be a read error. Here the CDR3 reads CASSQGGDVVEQFF. As DNA, the CDR3 is TGTGCCAGCAGCCAGGGGGGGGACGTCGTTGAGCAGTTCTTC. The chain has TRBV4-2 and TRBJ2-1, with 7 positions matching TRBD2. This CDR3 comprises 14 residues. V lost 3 bases, J lost 9 bases, and 8 bases stayed unmatched. Germline V lookup: CDR1 LGHNA, CDR2 YNFKEQ.

Only a few counts were recorded for this clonotype. The chain couples TRBV5-1 to TRBJ1-2; D is unresolved. In germline, CDR1 is SGHRS, CDR2 YFSETQ. The CDR3 spans 13 residues. V lost 3 bases, J lost 2 bases, and 8 bases lay in between. The CDR3 region has the DNA TGCGCCAGCAGCTCCCTACGGAACTATGGCTACACCTTC. It specifies CASSSLRNYGYTF.

Concerning this clonotype: One junction end disagrees with the germline gene, perhaps due to a read error. The V gene is TRBV28, the J gene TRBJ1-2; D might be TRBD1 (5 bases). Germline assignment: CDR1 MDHEN and CDR2 SYDVKM. This CDR3 is 14 amino acids long. CDR3 amino acids: CASRTTAANYDYTF. The CDR3 nucleotides are TGTGCCAGCAGGACGACAGCCGCCAACTATGACTACACCTTC.

This chain connects TRBV7-8 to TRBJ2-4; D is unclear. The DNA matches TRBJ2-7 better at its end, which makes the J call doubtful. Germline lookup yields CDR1 SGHVS and CDR2 FQNEAQ. The CDR3 contains 14 residues. The CDR3 DNA is TGTGCCAGCAGCTTAGGCGAGTCGGCCTACGAGCAGTACTTC. Protein product: CASSLGESAYEQYF.

The J gene is TRBJ1-2, the V gene TRBV6-5; D remains ambiguous. The CDR3 extends over 11 amino acids. V lost 6 bases, J lost 5 bases, and 7 bases lay in between. Germline values: CDR1 MNHEY, CDR2 SVGAGI. CDR3: CASRNTYGYTF. In DNA form, the CDR3 reads TGTGCCAGCAGGAACACTTATGGCTACACCTTC.

This clonotype was recorded a few times. This chain links TRBV4-2 with TRBJ2-3, with D unresolved. The length of the CDR3 is 15 residues. Germline V gives CDR1 LGHNA, CDR2 YNFKEQ. The germline V and J ends were trimmed by 4 bases and 4 bases, with 15 bases remaining between them. CDR3 sequence reads: CASSPTDTDSDTQYF. The CDR3 DNA reads TGTGCCAGCAGCCCAACGGATACGGATTCAGATACGCAGTATTTT.

This rearrangement joins TRBV3-1 to TRBJ2-3; D is tentatively TRBD1 or TRBD2 (8 bases each). V lost 4 bases and J lost 0, with 17 bases in between. The CDR3 is 17 residues long. The germline V gene encodes CDR1 LGHDT and CDR2 YNNKEL (reference sequence). The chain's CDR3 is CASSRQGAGGSTDTQYF. In DNA form, the CDR3 reads TGTGCCAGCAGCCGGCAGGGGGCGGGGGGAAGCACAGATACGCAGTATTTT.

This clonotype came up a few times. The V gene is TRBV7-2, the J gene TRBJ2-3; 10 positions match TRBD2. CDR1 and CDR2 (germline): SGHTA, FQGNSA. The J segment lost 2 bases and the V segment lost 6 bases, leaving 17 bases of the junction unmatched. The CDR3 runs 19 residues. This CDR3 reads CASRGKKGSLAGYTDTQYF. CDR3 coding DNA: TGTGCCAGCAGGGGAAAGAAGGGCTCACTAGCGGGGTACACAGATACGCAGTATTTT.

The chain links TRBV3-1 to TRBJ2-5, with D unresolved. Trimming removed 0 bases from V and 11 bases from J, with 19 bases in between. The CDR3 spans 15 residues. Germline V gene lookup returns CDR1 LGHDT and CDR2 YNNKEL (reference sequence). The CDR3: CASSQESLGNNEQYF. The CDR3 DNA follows: TGTGCCAGCAGCCAAGAAAGTTTAGGAAACAATGAGCAGTACTTC.